The 5 T cell receptor beta chains in this list originate from one sample, sequenced in a study of OX40 agonist ivuxolimab in advanced cancers. Generated by immunoSEQ multiplex PCR, the TCRdb table keeps only in-frame clones and is missing some. The profile shows some 80,000 clones, about 86% of them singletons. The material sequenced was CD4+ or CD8+ T cells sorted from blood, taken in a trial of the OX40 agonist ivuxolimab. Receptor source: an adult with an advanced solid tumor such as melanoma, head and neck, liver or kidney cancer.

This rearrangement joins TRBV9 to TRBJ2-5; a weak D match, TRBD2 (6 bases). The CDR3 has 15 amino acids. V shed 2 bases and J shed 1 base, with 12 bases lying between them. Germline V gene lookup returns CDR1 SGDLS and CDR2 YYNGEE. This CDR3 reads CASSVSGLTQETQYF. The DNA for the CDR3 is TGTGCCAGCAGCGTGTCTGGACTAACCCAAGAGACCCAGTACTTC.

The rearrangement uses TRBV19 and TRBJ1-5; 8 bases fit TRBD1. This CDR3 is built from 17 residues. With 5 bases clipped from V and 4 bases from J, the junction kept 13 bases outside the gene matches. CDR1 LNHDA and CDR2 SQIVND come from the germline V gene (reference sequence). CDR3 loop: CASSRLTGQGVNQPQHF. The CDR3 coding sequence is TGTGCCAGTAGTCGGCTTACCGGACAGGGTGTTAATCAGCCCCAGCATTTT.

V is TRBV7-2 and J is TRBJ2-3; TRBD2 is a possible D gene (6 bases). Between the trimmed V and J ends, which lost 5 bases and 2 bases, there was a span of 11 bases. The CDR3 consists of 14 residues. Germline CDR1 and CDR2: SGHTA and FQGNSA. In nucleotides, the CDR3 is TGTGCCAGCAGCGAGGGACTCGTCACAGATACGCAGTATTTT. Its protein product is CASSEGLVTDTQYF.

CDR3 coding DNA: TGCGCCAGCAGCCCCCTGGGACGGACCTCTGGAAACACCATATATTTT. Translating it yields CASSPLGRTSGNTIYF. The V and J genes are TRBV4-1 and TRBJ1-3, with D possibly matching TRBD1 (5 bases). V gave up 4 bases and J gave up 0 bases, with 13 bases separating them. Germline CDR1 and CDR2: MGHRA and YSYEKL. This CDR3 has 16 residues.

In its sample, this clone was seen a few times. The chain recombines TRBV2 with TRBJ2-1, with D perhaps TRBD1 (5 bases). The CDR3 spans 14 residues. Per the germline V gene, CDR1 is SNHLY and CDR2 is FYNNEI. V lost 7 bases to trimming and J lost 2 bases, with 12 bases between them. CDR3 residues: CASTEQTAYNEQFF. In DNA form, the CDR3 reads TGTGCCAGCACGGAACAGACAGCCTACAATGAGCAGTTCTTC. The full variable domain, rest sourced from reference TRBV2 and TRBJ2-1, is EPEVTQTPSHQVTQMGQEVILRCVPISNHLYFYWYRQILGQKVEFLVSFYNNEISEKSEIFDDQFSVERPDGSNFTLKIRSTKLEDSAMYFCASTEQTAYNEQFFGPGTRLTVL.